These T cell receptor beta chains were read from a single sample in a study of blood T cell repertoires in COVID-19. Some clones are missing from TCRdb's copy, which holds only in-frame ones; the method was immunoSEQ multiplex PCR. Counted here are around 250,000 clones, more than 75% occurring once; the ten biggest clones make up 1.5% to 2%. The sample consisted of peripheral blood. These receptors were taken from a woman in her fifties or sixties who had recovered from COVID-19. CDR3s include the opening cysteine and the closing phenylalanine or tryptophan. Fields, in order: J gene, V gene, clone size, D gene, CDR3 DNA, CDR3 protein. A D gene is named only where the DNA matches it firmly. The size of a clone is reported for some rows only, either as once, few or many, or as a class for expanded clones.

>TRBJ1-6|TRBV6-1|NA|NA
TGTGCCAGCAGTGAAACGGCGAGGGCTATAAGGTCACCCCTCCACTTT
CASSETARAIRSPLHF
>TRBJ2-7|TRBV18|NA|TRBD2
TGTGCCAGCTCACCACTTCCTGTGACTAGCGGAAACTACGAGCAGTACTTC
CASSPLPVTSGNYEQYF
>TRBJ2-7|TRBV2|NA|TRBD1
TGTGCCAGCAGTGCTGGACAGGGGTATCACGAGCAGTACTTC
CASSAGQGYHEQYF
>TRBJ1-2|TRBV5-6|few|NA
TGTGCCAGCAGTTCAGGGTTTTATGGCTACACCTTC
CASSSGFYGYTF
>TRBJ2-7|TRBV27|few|TRBD2
TGTGCCAGCAGATGGGGGGGCGAGCAGTACTTC
CASRWGGEQYF
>TRBJ1-2|TRBV3-1/TRBV3-2|few|TRBD1
TGTGCCAGCAGTGGGGGACAGGGGTGGTATGGCTACACCTTC
CASSGGQGWYGYTF
>TRBJ1-1|TRBV4-1|NA|NA
TGCGCCAGCAGCCAACGCAAACAGGAGAACACTGAAGCTTTCTTT
CASSQRKQENTEAFF
>TRBJ2-5|TRBV20-1|NA|NA
TGCAGTGCTAGTGACGATACTCAAGAGACCCAGTACTTC
CSASDDTQETQYF
>TRBJ1-5|TRBV20-1|NA|NA
TGCAGTCTTATGAGGAGCGGGCCCCAGCATTTT
CSLMRSGPQHF
>TRBJ2-7|TRBV10-3|NA|TRBD2
TGTGCCGTCACTAGCGGGGACTCCTACGAGCAGTACTTC
CAVTSGDSYEQYF
>TRBJ1-3|TRBV29-1|NA|NA
TGCAGCGTCCCCGACTCTCCTGGAAACACCATATATTTT
CSVPDSPGNTIYF
>TRBJ1-2|TRBV4-2|NA|TRBD1
TGTGCCAGCAGCCAGGGAAGGACAGGGACTAACTATGGCTACACCTTC
CASSQGRTGTNYGYTF
>TRBJ2-7|TRBV28|NA|NA
TGTGCCACATACCAGGGTCTCTCCTACGAGCAGTACTTC
CATYQGLSYEQYF
>TRBJ1-6|TRBV5-1|once|NA
TGCGCCAGCAACCAACCCCAAATTGTCGAGGAGCACAAGGGGTCACCCCTCCACTTT
CASNQPQIVEEHKGSPLHF
>TRBJ2-2|TRBV4-1|NA|NA
TGCGCCAGCAGCCAAGGGGCACGAACCGGGGAGCTGTTTTTT
CASSQGARTGELFF
>TRBJ1-4|TRBV5-6|NA|NA
TGTGCCAGCAGCTTGGGAGGGGGAATTAATGAAAAACTGTTTTTT
CASSLGGGINEKLFF
>TRBJ1-6|TRBV5-1|NA|TRBD1
TGCGCCAGCAGCTTCACAGGGGATGGGTCACCCCTCCACTTT
CASSFTGDGSPLHF
>TRBJ1-1|TRBV6-6|NA|NA
TGTGCCAGCAGTTACTCGAAGTGGCCGGGGACTGAAGCTTTCTTT
CASSYSKWPGTEAFF
>TRBJ2-5|TRBV11-3|once|NA
TGTGCCAGCAGCAGGGGGGGCTTAGAGACCCAGTACTTC
CASSRGGLETQYF
>TRBJ2-5|TRBV28|NA|NA
TGTGCCAGCAGTTTACGGGAGACCCAGTACTTC
CASSLRETQYF
>TRBJ1-2|TRBV5-1|NA|NA
TGCGCCAGCAGCTCAAATAGGGGCTCAACGGGCGATGGCTACACCTTC
CASSSNRGSTGDGYTF
>TRBJ1-2|TRBV27|NA|NA
TGTGCCAGCAGAGAGAACCGCAGGGATCGTTACACCTTC
CASRENRRDRYTF
>TRBJ1-2|TRBV6-5|NA|NA
TGTGCCAGCACCCCAAGCGGGGCGGCCTATGGCTACACCTTC
CASTPSGAAYGYTF